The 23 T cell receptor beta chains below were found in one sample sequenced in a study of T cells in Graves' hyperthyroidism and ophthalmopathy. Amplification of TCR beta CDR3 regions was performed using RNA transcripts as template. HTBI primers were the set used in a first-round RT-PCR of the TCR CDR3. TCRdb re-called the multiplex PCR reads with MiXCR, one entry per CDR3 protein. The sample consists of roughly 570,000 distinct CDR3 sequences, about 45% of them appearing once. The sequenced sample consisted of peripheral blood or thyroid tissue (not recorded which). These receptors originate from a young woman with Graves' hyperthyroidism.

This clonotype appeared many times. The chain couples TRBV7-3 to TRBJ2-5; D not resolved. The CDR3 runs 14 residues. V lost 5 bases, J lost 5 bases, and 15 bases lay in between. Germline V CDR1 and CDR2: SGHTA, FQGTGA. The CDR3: CASSLRTPGETQYF. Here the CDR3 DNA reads TGTGCCAGCAGCCTAAGGACCCCTGGGGAGACCCAGTACTTC.

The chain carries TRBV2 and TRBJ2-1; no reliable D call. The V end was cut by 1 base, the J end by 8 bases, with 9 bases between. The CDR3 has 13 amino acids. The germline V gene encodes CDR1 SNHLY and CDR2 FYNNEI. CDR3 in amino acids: CASSEDLSDEQFF. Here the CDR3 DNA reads TGTGCCAGCAGTGAAGATTTGTCGGATGAGCAGTTCTTC.

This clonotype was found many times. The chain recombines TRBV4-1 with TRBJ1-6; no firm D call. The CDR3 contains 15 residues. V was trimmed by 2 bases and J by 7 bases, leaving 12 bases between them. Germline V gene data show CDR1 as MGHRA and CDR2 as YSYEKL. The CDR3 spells CASSQSGVGNSPLHF. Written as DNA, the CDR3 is TGCGCCAGCAGCCAAAGCGGGGTTGGGAATTCACCCCTCCACTTT.

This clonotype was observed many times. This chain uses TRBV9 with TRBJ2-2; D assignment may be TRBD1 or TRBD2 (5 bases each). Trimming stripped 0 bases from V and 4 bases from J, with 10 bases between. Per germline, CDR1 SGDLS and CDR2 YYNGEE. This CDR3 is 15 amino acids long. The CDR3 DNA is TGTGCCAGCAGCGTAGGCCTTGGGGGCACCGGGGAGCTGTTTTTT. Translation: CASSVGLGGTGELFF. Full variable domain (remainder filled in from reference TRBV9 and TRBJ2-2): DSGVTQTPKHLITATGQRVTLRCSPRSGDLSVYWYQQSLDQGLQFLIQYYNGEERAKGNILERFSAQQFPDLHSELNLSSLELGDSALYFCASSVGLGGTGELFFGEGSRLTVL.

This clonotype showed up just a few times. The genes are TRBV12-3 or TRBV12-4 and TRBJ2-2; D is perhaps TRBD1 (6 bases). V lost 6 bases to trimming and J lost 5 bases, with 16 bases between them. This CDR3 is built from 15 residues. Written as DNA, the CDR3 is TGTGCCAGCAGGCCTCCCCTAGGGGGAACCGGGGAGCTGTTTTTT. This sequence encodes CASRPPLGGTGELFF.

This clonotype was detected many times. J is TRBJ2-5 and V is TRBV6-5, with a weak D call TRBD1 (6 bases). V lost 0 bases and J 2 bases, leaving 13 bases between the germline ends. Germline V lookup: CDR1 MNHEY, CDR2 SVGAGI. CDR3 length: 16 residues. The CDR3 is CASSYSITGSQETQYF. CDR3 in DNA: TGTGCCAGCAGTTACTCGATCACAGGGTCACAAGAGACCCAGTACTTC.

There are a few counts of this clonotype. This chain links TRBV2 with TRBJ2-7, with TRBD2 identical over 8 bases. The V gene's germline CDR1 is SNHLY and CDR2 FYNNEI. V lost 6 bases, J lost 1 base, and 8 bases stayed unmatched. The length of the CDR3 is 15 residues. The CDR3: CASRESTSGSYEQYF. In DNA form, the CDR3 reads TGTGCCAGCAGGGAGAGCACTAGCGGATCCTACGAGCAGTACTTC.

CDR3 DNA sequence: TGTGCCAGCAATTTGATACAGGGCAGCTATCAGCCCCAGCATTTT. Amino acids: CASNLIQGSYQPQHF. The chain carries TRBV7-8 and TRBJ1-5, with a possible D match to TRBD1 (6 bases). CDR1 SGHVS and CDR2 FQNEAQ come from the germline V gene. V shed 7 bases and J shed 5 bases, with 18 bases lying between them. The CDR3 contains 15 residues.

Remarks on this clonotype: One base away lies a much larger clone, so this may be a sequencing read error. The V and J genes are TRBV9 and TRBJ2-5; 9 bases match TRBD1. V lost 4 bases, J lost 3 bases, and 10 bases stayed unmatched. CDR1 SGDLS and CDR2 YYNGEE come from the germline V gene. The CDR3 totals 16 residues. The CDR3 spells CASSQGQGKVEETQYF. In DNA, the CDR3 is TGTGCCAGCAGCCAGGGACAGGGTAAGGTCGAAGAGACCCAGTACTTC.

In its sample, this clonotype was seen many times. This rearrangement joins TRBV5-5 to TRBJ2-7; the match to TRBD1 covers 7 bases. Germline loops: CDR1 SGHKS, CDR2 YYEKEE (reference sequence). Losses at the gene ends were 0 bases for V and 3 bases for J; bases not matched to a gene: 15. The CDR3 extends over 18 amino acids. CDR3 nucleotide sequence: TGTGCCAGCAGCTTGGCGAACAGGGGCCCTCCGATCGTCTACGAGCAGTACTTC. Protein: CASSLANRGPPIVYEQYF.

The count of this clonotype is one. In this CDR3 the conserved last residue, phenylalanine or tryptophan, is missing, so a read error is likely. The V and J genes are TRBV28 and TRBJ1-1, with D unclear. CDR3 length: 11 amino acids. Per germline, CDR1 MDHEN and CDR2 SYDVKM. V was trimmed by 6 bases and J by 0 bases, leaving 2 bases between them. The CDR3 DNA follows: TGTGCCAGCAGAATGAACACTGAAGCTTTCCTT. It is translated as CASRMNTEAFL.

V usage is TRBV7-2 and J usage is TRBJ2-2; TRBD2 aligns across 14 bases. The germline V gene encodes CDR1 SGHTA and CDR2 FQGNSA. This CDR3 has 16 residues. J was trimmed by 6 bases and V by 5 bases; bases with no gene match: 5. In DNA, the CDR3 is TGTGCCAGCAGCCCCGGGACTAGCGGGAGTTCCGGGGAGCTGTTTTTT. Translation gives CASSPGTSGSSGELFF.

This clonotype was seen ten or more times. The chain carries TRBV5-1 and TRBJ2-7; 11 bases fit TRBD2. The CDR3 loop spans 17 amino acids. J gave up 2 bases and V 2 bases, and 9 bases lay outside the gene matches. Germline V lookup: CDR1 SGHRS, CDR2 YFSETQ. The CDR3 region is CASSFSSGRPKTYEQYF. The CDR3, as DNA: TGCGCCAGCAGCTTCTCTAGCGGGAGGCCCAAGACCTACGAGCAGTACTTC.

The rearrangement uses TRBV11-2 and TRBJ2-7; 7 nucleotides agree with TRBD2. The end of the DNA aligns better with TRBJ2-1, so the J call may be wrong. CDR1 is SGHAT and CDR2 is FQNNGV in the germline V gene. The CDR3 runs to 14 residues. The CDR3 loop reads CASSYPGLTDEQFF. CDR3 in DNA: TGTGCCAGCAGCTACCCGGGACTAACGGATGAGCAGTTCTTC.

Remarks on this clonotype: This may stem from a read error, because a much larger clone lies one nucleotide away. The CDR3 protein is CASGFTRTGVDGYTF. CDR3 coding DNA: TGTGCCAGCGGCTTTACCAGGACAGGGGTTGATGGCTACACCTTC. The chain couples TRBV7-9 to TRBJ1-2, with TRBD1 matching over 9 bases. Germline V gene lookup returns CDR1 SEHNR and CDR2 FQNEAQ (reference sequence). The CDR3 consists of 15 residues.

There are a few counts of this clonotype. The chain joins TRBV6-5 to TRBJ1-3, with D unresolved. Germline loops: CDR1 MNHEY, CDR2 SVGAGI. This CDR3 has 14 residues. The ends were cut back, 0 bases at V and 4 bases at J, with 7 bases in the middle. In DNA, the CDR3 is TGTGCCAGCAGTTACTCAGGGCTGGGAAACACCATATATTTT. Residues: CASSYSGLGNTIYF.

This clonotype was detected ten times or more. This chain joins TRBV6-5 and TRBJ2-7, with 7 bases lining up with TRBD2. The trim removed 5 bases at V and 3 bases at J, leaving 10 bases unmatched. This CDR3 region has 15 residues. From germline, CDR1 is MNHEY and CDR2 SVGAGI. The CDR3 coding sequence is TGTGCCAGCAGTCGGACACTAGCGACCTTCTACGAGCAGTACTTC. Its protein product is CASSRTLATFYEQYF.

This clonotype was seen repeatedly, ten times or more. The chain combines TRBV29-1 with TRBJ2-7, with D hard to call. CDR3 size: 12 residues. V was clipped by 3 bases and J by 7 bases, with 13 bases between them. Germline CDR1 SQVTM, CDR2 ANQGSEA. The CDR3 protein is CSVEPDSGEQYF. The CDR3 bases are TGCAGCGTTGAGCCCGATTCCGGGGAGCAGTACTTC.

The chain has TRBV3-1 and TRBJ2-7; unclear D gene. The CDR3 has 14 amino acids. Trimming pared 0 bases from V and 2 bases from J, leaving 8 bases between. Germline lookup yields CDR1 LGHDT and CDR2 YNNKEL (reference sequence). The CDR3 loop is CASSQDAVTYEQYF. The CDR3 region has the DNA TGTGCCAGCAGCCAAGATGCCGTGACCTACGAGCAGTACTTC.

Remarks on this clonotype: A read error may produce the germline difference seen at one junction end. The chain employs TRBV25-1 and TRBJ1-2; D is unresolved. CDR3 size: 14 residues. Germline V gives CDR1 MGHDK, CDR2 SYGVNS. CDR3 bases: TGTGCCTGCAGTGCCATTGGGACTAACTATGGCTACACCTTC. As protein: CACSAIGTNYGYTF.

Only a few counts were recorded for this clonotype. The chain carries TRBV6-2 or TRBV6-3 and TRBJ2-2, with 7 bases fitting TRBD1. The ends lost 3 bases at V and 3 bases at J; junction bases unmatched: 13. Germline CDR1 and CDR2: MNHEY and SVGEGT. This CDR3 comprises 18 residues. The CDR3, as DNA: TGTGCCAGCAGTTATCGGCCCCAGGGGGAGAGTCACACCGGGGAGCTGTTTTTT. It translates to CASSYRPQGESHTGELFF.

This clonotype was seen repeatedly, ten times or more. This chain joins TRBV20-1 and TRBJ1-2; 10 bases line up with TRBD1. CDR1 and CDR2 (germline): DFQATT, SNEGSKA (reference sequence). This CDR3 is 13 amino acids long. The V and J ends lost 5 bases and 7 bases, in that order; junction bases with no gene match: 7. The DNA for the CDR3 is TGCAGTGCTGGACAGGGGGTAGGAGTTGGCTACACCTTC. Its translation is CSAGQGVGVGYTF.

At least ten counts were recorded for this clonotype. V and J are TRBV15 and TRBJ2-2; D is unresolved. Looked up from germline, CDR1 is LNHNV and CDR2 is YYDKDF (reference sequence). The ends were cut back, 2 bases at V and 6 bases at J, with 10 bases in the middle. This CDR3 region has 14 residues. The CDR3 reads CATSRQQSAGELFF. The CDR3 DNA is TGTGCCACCAGCAGACAACAGAGCGCCGGGGAGCTGTTTTTT.